Listed below are T cell receptor beta chains from one sample, sequenced in a study of cytomegalovirus exposure and HLA in healthy donors. Here immunoSEQ multiplex PCR was the method, and the copy in TCRdb shows in-frame clones only, minus some. There are 150,000 to 200,000 clones in the sample; 85% occur only once, and around 2.4% lies in the top ten. The specimen was PBMCs. All receptors derive from a man aged 25-40 years in good health and CMV-seropositive. CDR3s leave out the opening cysteine and the closing phenylalanine or tryptophan.

CDR3 length	V gene	J gene	CDR3 protein
13	TRBV7-9	TRBJ1-1	ASSPPGTGETEAF
11	TRBV10-2	TRBJ1-2	ASSEMGRQGYT
12	TRBV2	TRBJ2-2	ASSGTSGTGELF
14	TRBV5-1	TRBJ2-5	ASSLVGQGLGETQY
12	TRBV6-5	TRBJ2-7	ASSYSQEAHEQY
13	TRBV9	TRBJ2-7	ASSVAGTGEYEQY
14	TRBV6-5	TRBJ1-1	ASSYSEAVVNTEAF
11	TRBV4-3	TRBJ1-5	ASSQDGNQPQH
13	TRBV15	TRBJ1-5	ATSRSGQGNQPQH
14	TRBV10-2	TRBJ1-2	ASNPSSDRFSYGYT
12	TRBV30	TRBJ2-7	AWIMTGLMSEQY
12	TRBV5-4	TRBJ2-1	ASSLAGGLDEQF
11	TRBV7-9	TRBJ2-3	AVQAGGADTQY
11	TRBV5-1	TRBJ1-1	ASSFGVPTEAF
12	TRBV19	TRBJ1-2	ASTPLQGPYGYT
15	TRBV4-3	TRBJ2-3	ASSQDVRLAGPDTQY
13	TRBV6-5	TRBJ2-3	ASSLGTGDTDTQY
12	TRBV4-1	TRBJ1-1	ASSRFHRVTEAF
14	TRBV10-3	TRBJ2-3	AISAAASGGGDTQY
12	TRBV6-5	TRBJ1-1	ASSFLLRDTEAF
12	TRBV4-3	TRBJ1-2	ASSHTGSPYGYT
14	TRBV4-3	TRBJ1-5	ASSQDSQTVAGPQH
11	TRBV6-5	TRBJ2-1	ASSSGGANEQF
12	TRBV11-3	TRBJ2-7	ASSLETGGSEQY
10	TRBV11-1	TRBJ1-1	ASGTAYTEAF
14	TRBV5-8	TRBJ2-2	AVRGRLTRNTGELF
13	TRBV6-5	TRBJ1-2	ASSYSGDSAYGYT
11	TRBV7-2	TRBJ1-6	ASSPAVNSPLH
12	TRBV19	TRBJ2-1	ASSRETAYNEQF
13	TRBV27	TRBJ1-5	ASRVRDNSNQPQH
13	TRBV6-5	TRBJ2-7	ASSPGQVILYEQY
13	TRBV7-6	TRBJ2-3	ASSSGGGSADTQY
13	TRBV7-9	TRBJ1-4	ASSSSTGRGEKLF
16	TRBV9	TRBJ2-7	ASSVGPPISGGTYEQY
15	TRBV5-1	TRBJ2-3	ASSSRTSGASTDTQY
14	TRBV19	TRBJ2-3	ASSDGQGHSTDTQY
15	TRBV7-3	TRBJ2-2	ASSSAQSGGPSGELF
9	TRBV20-1	TRBJ2-2	SASPGGELF